This T cell receptor beta chain stems from a study of blood T cell repertoires in COVID-19. Participant age was roughly 18 to 90 years, and participants resided in roughly 25 US areas. Sequencing was performed with immunoSEQ multiplex PCR; in TCRdb, only in-frame clones are kept and a portion is missing. The table lists around 270,000 clones, 88% of them singletons. This receptor was identified in a woman in her forties who had been exposed to COVID-19. Sequencing was done on a sample of PBMCs or T cells enriched from blood (not recorded which).

The CDR3 region is CASSLGGWETQYF. CDR3 nucleotides: TGTGCCAGCAGCTTGGGGGGGTGGGAGACCCAGTACTTC. This chain uses TRBV11-3 with TRBJ2-5; 7 nucleotides line up with TRBD2. The CDR3 spans 13 residues. Germline V gene lookup returns CDR1 SGHNT and CDR2 YENEEA. The trim removed 3 bases at V and 5 bases at J, leaving 3 bases unmatched.